This TCR beta chain was sequenced in a study of T cells after yellow fever vaccination. General study results and limits: A small proportion of clonotypes was detected in both the CD4 and CD8 compartments. Although the secondary response was weaker, it peaked faster, at day 5 versus 15.

A universal primer site and UMIs were added as TCR cDNA was made by 5'RACE template switching. TCRdb recomputed calls from the 5' RACE reads with MiXCR, one row per CDR3 protein. The top ten clones hold around 2.1% of a sample with around 65,000 distinct CDR3 sequences, 4.5% to 7.5% of them seen once. Germline CDR1 is SNHLY and CDR2 is FYNNEI. V was cut by 11 bases and J by 3 bases, with 20 bases left in between. The CDR3 loop spans 14 amino acids. This clonotype appeared many times. Antigen specificity is unknown. This specimen was CD4+ T cells sorted from PBMCs, taken around 16 days after the first yellow fever vaccination. The sequence derives from a man younger than 35 who received the YFV17D yellow fever vaccine. The chain links TRBV2 to TRBJ2-7; unclear D gene. CDR3 bases: TGTGCCTCCCGGACGGAGAGAGCCCTCTACGAGCAGTACTTC. This sequence encodes CASRTERALYEQYF.